One sample yielded the 11 T cell receptor beta chains listed below, sequenced in a study of blood T cell repertoires in COVID-19. Sequenced by immunoSEQ multiplex PCR; TCRdb stores in-frame clones only, minus some. The data contain 450,000 or so clones, 89% of them seen just once; the ten biggest clones take up roughly 1%. Material: peripheral blood. These receptors were collected from a man between 18 and 35 years old with COVID-19, enrolled during active disease.

The chain joins TRBV5-1 to TRBJ1-4; D not resolved. Trimming removed 4 bases from V and 0 bases from J, with 7 bases in between. The CDR3 consists of 14 residues. Per germline, CDR1 SGHRS and CDR2 YFSETQ. The DNA for the CDR3 is TGCGCCAGCAGCGTCGACTCAACTAATGAAAAACTGTTTTTT. Translation gives CASSVDSTNEKLFF. Full variable domain (remainder filled in from reference TRBV5-1 and TRBJ1-4): KAGVTQTPRYLIKTRGQQVTLSCSPISGHRSVSWYQQTPGQGLQFLFEYFSETQRNKGNFPGRFSGRQFSNSRSEMNVSTLELGDSALYLCASSVDSTNEKLFFGSGTQLSVL.

The CDR3 DNA follows: TGCGCCAGCAGCCTTACTAGCGATTCCTACAATGAGCAGTTCTTC. Its protein is CASSLTSDSYNEQFF. The V call is TRBV5-1, the J call TRBJ2-1, with TRBD2 matching over 7 bases. The J segment lost 1 base and the V segment lost 4 bases, leaving 5 bases of the junction unmatched. Germline V gene data show CDR1 as SGHRS and CDR2 as YFSETQ. The CDR3 extends over 15 amino acids.

The sample holds a few counts of this clone. The chain couples TRBV5-4 to TRBJ2-2, with 8 positions matching TRBD2. In germline, CDR1 is SGHNT, CDR2 YYREEE (reference sequence). Trimming cost V 4 bases and J 0 bases; bases outside gene matches: 5. The CDR3 extends over 16 amino acids. The CDR3 here is CASSAPGLANTGELFF. CDR3 coding DNA: TGTGCCAGCAGCGCACCGGGACTAGCGAACACCGGGGAGCTGTTTTTT.

This clone occurred once. This rearrangement joins TRBV28 to TRBJ2-7, with 14 bases fitting TRBD2. This CDR3 comprises 16 residues. Germline loops: CDR1 MDHEN, CDR2 SYDVKM. Trimming cost V 4 bases and J 5 bases; bases outside gene matches: 7. CDR3 amino acids: CASSSAGLAGVDEQYF. The CDR3 DNA reads as TGTGCCAGCAGTTCGGCGGGACTAGCGGGAGTAGACGAGCAGTACTTC.

The chain joins TRBV28 to TRBJ2-5; D gene unclear. CDR1 MDHEN and CDR2 SYDVKM come from the germline V gene. This CDR3 has 13 residues. V was shortened by 2 bases and J by 0 bases, with 4 bases between the two germline ends. The CDR3 DNA reads TGTGCCAGCAGTTTACAGTACCAAGAGACCCAGTACTTC. It encodes CASSLQYQETQYF.

The rearrangement links TRBV7-9 to TRBJ2-3, with 14 bases lining up with TRBD2. This CDR3 has 17 residues. Germline CDR1 SEHNR, CDR2 FQNEAQ (reference sequence). J gave up 5 bases and V 5 bases, and 9 bases lay outside the gene matches. The CDR3 DNA reads as TGTGCCAGCAGCCCCCTGACTAGCGGGAGGGGTGAAGATACGCAGTATTTT. This gives the protein CASSPLTSGRGEDTQYF.

This chain links TRBV2 with TRBJ2-5; D remains unclear. V lost 8 bases to trimming and J lost 2 bases, with 15 bases between them. The CDR3 sequence is 14 residues long. Germline-derived CDR1 and CDR2 are SNHLY and FYNNEI. CDR3 in amino acids: CASLRNNNQETQYF. Here the CDR3 DNA reads TGTGCCAGCTTGCGGAACAATAATCAAGAGACCCAGTACTTC. Combining the CDR3 with reference TRBV2 and TRBJ2-5 gives the whole variable domain EPEVTQTPSHQVTQMGQEVILRCVPISNHLYFYWYRQILGQKVEFLVSFYNNEISEKSEIFDDQFSVERPDGSNFTLKIRSTKLEDSAMYFCASLRNNNQETQYFGPGTRLLVL.

The genes are TRBV5-8 and TRBJ2-7, with 7 bases identical to TRBD2. After removal of 6 bases from V and 0 bases from J, the junction contained 9 bases not matched to a gene. Germline V gives CDR1 SGHTS, CDR2 YDEGEE. The CDR3 extends over 15 amino acids. The DNA of the CDR3 is TGTGCCAGCATGGATTCGGGGGGAACCTCCTACGAGCAGTACTTC. Translated: CASMDSGGTSYEQYF.

The V gene is TRBV18, the J gene TRBJ2-1; TRBD1 might be the D (6 bases). The V gene's germline CDR1 is KGHSH and CDR2 LQKENI. Between the trimmed V and J ends, which lost 3 bases and 1 base, there was a span of 10 bases. The CDR3 has 15 amino acids. The CDR3 DNA reads as TGTGCCAGCTCACCCCAGGGGATGTCCTACAATGAGCAGTTCTTC. It yields the protein CASSPQGMSYNEQFF.

The gene calls are TRBV6-5 and TRBJ1-1; D remains unclear. Trimming cost V 6 bases and J 1 base, with 12 bases left between them. The CDR3 spans 14 residues. From germline, CDR1 is MNHEY and CDR2 SVGAGI. This chain's CDR3 is CASRGVLKNTEAFF. CDR3 DNA sequence: TGTGCCAGCAGGGGAGTACTTAAGAACACTGAAGCTTTCTTT.

The chain carries TRBV24-1 and TRBJ2-1, with 10 bases aligning to TRBD2. With V trimmed by 4 bases and J by 9 bases, 5 bases remained unmatched. The CDR3 extends over 14 amino acids. Germline assignment: CDR1 KGHDR and CDR2 SFDVKD. The CDR3 DNA reads TGTGCCACCAGTGAAAGCGGGGGGGCTGGTGAGCAGTTCTTC. Translating it yields CATSESGGAGEQFF.